This T cell receptor (beta chain) was documented in a study of identical twins. Study-level results: Carriage of fewer insertions was seen in abundant cord blood beta clonotypes, whereas memory repertoires showed none.

TCRdb re-derived calls from the 5' RACE reads in MiXCR, one entry per CDR3 protein. This sample has more than 650,000 distinct CDR3 sequences, with roughly 6% found just once. Each donor (without exception) was a healthy Caucasian. CDR1 is SGHRS and CDR2 is YFSETQ in the germline V gene. V lost 1 base and J lost 9, with 17 bases in between. The CDR3 is made up of 15 amino acids. As for this clonotype: Its antigen is undetermined.

The origin of this receptor is a man aged 18-30 years in good health. Sequencing was carried out using naive T cells sorted from blood. V is TRBV5-1 and J is TRBJ2-1, with D perhaps matching TRBD1 (6 bases). The CDR3 loop is CASSLNPGVVSEQFF. CDR3 bases: TGCGCCAGCAGCTTGAATCCAGGGGTAGTAAGTGAGCAGTTCTTC.